This T cell receptor beta chain was retrieved from a study of blood T cell repertoires in COVID-19. Study summary: The samples span acute and convalescent COVID-19 from the United States, Italy and Spain. The analysed material was cDNA or gDNA that came from T cells, B-cell-depleted T cells, or PBMCs.

Authors' methods: Amplified reference gene primers provided the basis for estimating nucleated cell counts. Measured with immunoSEQ multiplex PCR; TCRdb has only the in-frame clones, and not every one. D and trimming were read from the DNA, whereas the V and J calls and clone size are those reported in that table. The sample lists some 240,000 clones, about 80% seen once, with approximately 9.4% in the top ten. Regarding this clone: Sequence at one end of the junction differs from germline and may be a read error.

There are 12 residues in the CDR3. CDR1 MDHEN and CDR2 SYDVKM come from the germline V gene. This TCR was sampled from a woman aged 80 or over with acute or convalescent COVID-19. The rearrangement uses TRBV28 and TRBJ2-7; 8 bases map to TRBD1. The source material was peripheral blood. The CDR3 DNA reads as TGTGCCTGCAGGGGGCAGACCTACGAGCAGTACTTC. Amino acids: CACRGQTYEQYF.